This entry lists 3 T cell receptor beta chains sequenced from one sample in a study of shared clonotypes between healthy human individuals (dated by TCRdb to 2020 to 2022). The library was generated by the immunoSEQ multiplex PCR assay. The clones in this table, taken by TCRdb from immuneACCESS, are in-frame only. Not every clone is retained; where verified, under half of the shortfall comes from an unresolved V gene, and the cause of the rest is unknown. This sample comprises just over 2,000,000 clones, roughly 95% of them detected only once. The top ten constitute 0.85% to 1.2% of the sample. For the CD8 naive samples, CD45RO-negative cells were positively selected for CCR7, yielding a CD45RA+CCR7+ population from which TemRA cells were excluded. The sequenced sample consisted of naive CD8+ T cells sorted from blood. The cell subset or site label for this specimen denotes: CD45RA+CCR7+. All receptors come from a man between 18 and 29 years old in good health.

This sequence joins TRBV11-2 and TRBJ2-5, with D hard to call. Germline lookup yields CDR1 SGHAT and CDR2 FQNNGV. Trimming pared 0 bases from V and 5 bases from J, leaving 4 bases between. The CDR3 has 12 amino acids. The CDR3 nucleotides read TGTGCCAGCAGCTTAGATTGGGAGACCCAGTACTTC. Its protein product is CASSLDWETQYF.

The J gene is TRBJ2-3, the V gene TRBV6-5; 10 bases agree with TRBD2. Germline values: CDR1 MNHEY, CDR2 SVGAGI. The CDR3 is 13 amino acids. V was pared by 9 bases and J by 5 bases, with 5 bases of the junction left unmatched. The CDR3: CASRAGGIDTQYF. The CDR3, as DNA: TGTGCCAGTCGAGCGGGGGGGATAGATACGCAGTATTTT.

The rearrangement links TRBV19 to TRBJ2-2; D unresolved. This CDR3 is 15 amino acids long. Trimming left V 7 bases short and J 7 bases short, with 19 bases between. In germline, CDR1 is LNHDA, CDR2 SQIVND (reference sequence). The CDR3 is CASTHSRLMDGELFF. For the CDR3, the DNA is TGTGCCAGTACCCACAGTCGGTTGATGGACGGGGAGCTGTTTTTT.